These T cell receptor beta chains were read from a single sample in a study of T-cell reconstitution after alpha-beta-depleted transplantation in children. Via MiXCR, TCRdb re-called the PCR reads, giving one row per CDR3 protein. The profile covers 250,000 to 350,000 distinct CDR3 sequences, with more than 9% appearing a single time and around a tenth taken by the ten largest. The input for sequencing was PBMCs from the stem cell graft donor, taken from the stem cell graft. The origin of the receptors is a human donor who donated a stem cell graft to a child with SCID. The CDR3 runs from the conserved cysteine through the conserved F or W. The order of the fields is D gene, V gene, clone size, J gene, CDR3 DNA, CDR3 protein. D genes are given only for firm matches. Clone size is stated in some rows and not others, as once, few, many or a class when expanded.

D gene: TRBD2; V gene: TRBV20-1; clone size: many; J gene: TRBJ2-2; CDR3 DNA: TGCAGTGCATTCAGACTAGCGGGGGGCGGGGAGCTGTTTTTT; CDR3 protein: CSAFRLAGGGELFF
D gene: -; V gene: TRBV7-2; clone size: -; J gene: TRBJ1-1; CDR3 DNA: TGTGCCAGCAGCTTAAGCCCTGGTACAGGGTACACTGAAGCTTTCTTT; CDR3 protein: CASSLSPGTGYTEAFF
D gene: -; V gene: TRBV29-1; clone size: many; J gene: TRBJ2-7; CDR3 DNA: TGCAGCGTTGAACACAGGGACTCCTACGAGCAGTACTTC; CDR3 protein: CSVEHRDSYEQYF
D gene: -; V gene: TRBV7-6; clone size: few; J gene: TRBJ2-1; CDR3 DNA: TGTGCCAGCAGCCCCTCTTGGGGCAATGAGCAGTTCTTC; CDR3 protein: CASSPSWGNEQFF
D gene: -; V gene: TRBV10-3; clone size: many; J gene: TRBJ2-3; CDR3 DNA: TGTGCCATCGGCACAGGACCAGATACGCAGTATTTT; CDR3 protein: CAIGTGPDTQYF
D gene: -; V gene: TRBV29-1; clone size: many; J gene: TRBJ2-5; CDR3 DNA: TGCAGCGTTGAAGATCTAGAAGGCCCGTTGACCCAGTACTTC; CDR3 protein: CSVEDLEGPLTQYF
D gene: -; V gene: TRBV12-3/TRBV12-4; clone size: few; J gene: TRBJ2-2; CDR3 DNA: TGTGCCAGCAGTTTCGGCAGGGCGAACACCGGGGAGCTGTTTTTT; CDR3 protein: CASSFGRANTGELFF
D gene: TRBD1; V gene: TRBV2; clone size: few; J gene: TRBJ2-1; CDR3 DNA: TGTGCCAGCAGCCCCGGAGGACAGGGACACAATGAGCAGTTCTTC; CDR3 protein: CASSPGGQGHNEQFF
D gene: -; V gene: TRBV3-1; clone size: many; J gene: TRBJ2-1; CDR3 DNA: TGTGCCAGCAGCCAAGCCCGGGGGCTCAATGAGCAGTTCTTC; CDR3 protein: CASSQARGLNEQFF
D gene: -; V gene: TRBV9; clone size: -; J gene: TRBJ2-1; CDR3 DNA: TGTGCCAGCAGCGCAGAACTTACTGATGAGCAGTTCTTC; CDR3 protein: CASSAELTDEQFF